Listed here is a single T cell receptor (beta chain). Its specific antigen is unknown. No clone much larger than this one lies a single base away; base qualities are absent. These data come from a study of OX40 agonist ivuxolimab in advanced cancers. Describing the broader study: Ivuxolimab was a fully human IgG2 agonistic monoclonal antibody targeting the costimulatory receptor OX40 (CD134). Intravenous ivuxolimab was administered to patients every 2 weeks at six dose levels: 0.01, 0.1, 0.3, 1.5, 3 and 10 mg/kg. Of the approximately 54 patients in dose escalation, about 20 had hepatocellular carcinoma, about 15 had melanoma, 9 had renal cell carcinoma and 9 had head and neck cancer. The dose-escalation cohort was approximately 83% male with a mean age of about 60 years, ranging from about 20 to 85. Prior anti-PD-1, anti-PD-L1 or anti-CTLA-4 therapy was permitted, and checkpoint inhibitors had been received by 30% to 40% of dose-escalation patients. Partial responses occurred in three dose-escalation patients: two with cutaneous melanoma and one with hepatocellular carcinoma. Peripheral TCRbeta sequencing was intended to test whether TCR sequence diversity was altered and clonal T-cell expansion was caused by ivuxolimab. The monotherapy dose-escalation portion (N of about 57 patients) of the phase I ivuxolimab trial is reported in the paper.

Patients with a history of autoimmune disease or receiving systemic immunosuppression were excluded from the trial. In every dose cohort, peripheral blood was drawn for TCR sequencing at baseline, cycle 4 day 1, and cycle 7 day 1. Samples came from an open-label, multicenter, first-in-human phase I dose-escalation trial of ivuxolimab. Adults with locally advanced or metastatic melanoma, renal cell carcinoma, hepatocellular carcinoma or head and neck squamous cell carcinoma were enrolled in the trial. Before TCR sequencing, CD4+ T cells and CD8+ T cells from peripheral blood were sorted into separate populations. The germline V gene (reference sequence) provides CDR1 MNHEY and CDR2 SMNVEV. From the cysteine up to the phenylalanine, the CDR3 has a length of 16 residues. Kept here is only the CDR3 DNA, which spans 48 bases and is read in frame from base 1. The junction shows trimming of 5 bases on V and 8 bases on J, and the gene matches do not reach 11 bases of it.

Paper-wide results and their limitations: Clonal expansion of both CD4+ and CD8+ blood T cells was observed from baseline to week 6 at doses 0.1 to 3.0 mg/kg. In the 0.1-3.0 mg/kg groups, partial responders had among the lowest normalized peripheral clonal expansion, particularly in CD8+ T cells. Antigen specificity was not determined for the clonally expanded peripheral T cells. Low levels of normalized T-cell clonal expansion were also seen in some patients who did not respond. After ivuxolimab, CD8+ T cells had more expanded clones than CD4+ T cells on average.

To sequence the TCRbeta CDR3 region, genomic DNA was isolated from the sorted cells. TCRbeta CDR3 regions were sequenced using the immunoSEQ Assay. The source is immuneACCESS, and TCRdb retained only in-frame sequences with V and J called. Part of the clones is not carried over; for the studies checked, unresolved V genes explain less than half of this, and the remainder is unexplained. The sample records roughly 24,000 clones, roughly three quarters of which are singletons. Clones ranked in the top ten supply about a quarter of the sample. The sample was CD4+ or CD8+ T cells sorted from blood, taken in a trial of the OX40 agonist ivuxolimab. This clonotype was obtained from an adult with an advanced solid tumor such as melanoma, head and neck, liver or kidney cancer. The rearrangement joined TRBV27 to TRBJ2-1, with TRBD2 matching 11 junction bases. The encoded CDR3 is CASSDRLAGRLHEQFF. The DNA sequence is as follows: TGTGCCAGCAGTGACCGACTAGCGGGAAGGCTCCATGAGCAGTTCTTC.